This TCR beta chain was sequenced in a study of OX40 agonist ivuxolimab in advanced cancers. Blood sampling was done at baseline, cycle 4 day 1, and cycle 7 day 1. Of note for this clone: Its cognate antigen is unknown.

Sequencing used immunoSEQ multiplex PCR; TCRdb keeps in-frame clones, though not all of them. This table has about 47,000 clones, roughly 82% appearing once. Overall study results and limits: With doses of 0.1-3.0 mg/kg, partial responders showed among the lowest clonal expansion. Clonal expansion from baseline to week 6 occurred in both CD4+ and CD8+ T cells.

This material consisted of CD4+ or CD8+ T cells sorted from blood, taken in a trial of the OX40 agonist ivuxolimab. This sequence was found in an adult with an advanced solid tumor such as melanoma, head and neck, liver or kidney cancer.

DNA for the CDR3: TGTGCCAGCAGCGCAGACGGGGATACGCAGTATTTT. Its translation is CASSADGDTQYF. The chain links TRBV7-9 to TRBJ2-3; no firm D call. Germline CDR1 is SEHNR and CDR2 is FQNEAQ (reference sequence). This CDR3 has 12 residues. Trimming took off 5 bases at V and 6 bases at J, with 9 bases between the two ends.